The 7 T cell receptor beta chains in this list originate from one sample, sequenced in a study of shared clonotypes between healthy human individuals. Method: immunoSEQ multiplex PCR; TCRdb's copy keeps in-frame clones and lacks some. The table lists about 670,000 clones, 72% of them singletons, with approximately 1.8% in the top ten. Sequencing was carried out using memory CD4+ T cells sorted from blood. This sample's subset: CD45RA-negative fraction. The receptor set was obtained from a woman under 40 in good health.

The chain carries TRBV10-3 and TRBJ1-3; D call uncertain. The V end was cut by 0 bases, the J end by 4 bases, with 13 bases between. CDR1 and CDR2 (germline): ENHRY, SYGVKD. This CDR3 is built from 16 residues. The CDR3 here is CAISESKISGGNTIYF. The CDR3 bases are TGTGCCATCAGTGAGTCGAAAATCTCAGGAGGAAACACCATATATTTT.

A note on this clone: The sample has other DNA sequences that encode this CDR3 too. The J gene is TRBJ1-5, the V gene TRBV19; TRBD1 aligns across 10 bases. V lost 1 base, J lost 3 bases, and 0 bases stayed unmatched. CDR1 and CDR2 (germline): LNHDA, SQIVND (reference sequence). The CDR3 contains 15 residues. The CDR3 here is CASSIGQGANQPQHF. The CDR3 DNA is TGTGCCAGTAGTATAGGACAGGGGGCCAATCAGCCCCAGCATTTT. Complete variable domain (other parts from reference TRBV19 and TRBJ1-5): DGGITQSPKYLFRKEGQNVTLSCEQNLNHDAMYWYRQDPGQGLRLIYYSQIVNDFQKGDIAEGYSVSREKKESFPLTVTSAQKNPTAFYLCASSIGQGANQPQHFGDGTRLSIL.

Here the CDR3 DNA reads TGTGCCATCAGTGATCTCGGACAGGGGAACAATGAGCAGTTCTTC. Its translation is CAISDLGQGNNEQFF. The V gene is TRBV10-3, the J gene TRBJ2-1; 9 bases are a match to TRBD1. Germline CDR1 reads ENHRY; CDR2 reads SYGVKD. J was trimmed by 5 bases and V by 3 bases; bases with no gene match: 5. The length of the CDR3 is 15 residues.

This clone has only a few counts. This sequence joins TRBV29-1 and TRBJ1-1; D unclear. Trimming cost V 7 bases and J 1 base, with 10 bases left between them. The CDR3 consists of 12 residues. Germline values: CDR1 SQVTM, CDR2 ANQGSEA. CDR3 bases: TGCAGCGGGGAAAAGGGGAACACTGAAGCTTTCTTT. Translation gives CSGEKGNTEAFF.

The CDR3 DNA is TGTGCCAGCGGCAGGGGAGGCACAGATACGCAGTATTTT. Translating gives CASGRGGTDTQYF. The chain combines TRBV6-1 with TRBJ2-3, with a tentative D call TRBD1 (6 bases). Deletions cut 8 bases from V and 1 base from J, with 10 bases between. The CDR3 has 13 residues. Germline V lookup: CDR1 MNHNS, CDR2 SASEGT.

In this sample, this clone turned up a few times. The CDR3 sequence is CASSQPRGGRARDEQFF. The CDR3 coding sequence is TGTGCCAGCAGCCAACCGCGTGGCGGGAGGGCGAGGGATGAGCAGTTCTTC. The genes are TRBV14 and TRBJ2-1; the match to TRBD2 covers 9 bases. Trimming removed 2 bases from V and 8 bases from J; junction bases left unmatched: 13. CDR1 is SGHDN, CDR2 FVKESK, per germline. This CDR3 has 17 residues.

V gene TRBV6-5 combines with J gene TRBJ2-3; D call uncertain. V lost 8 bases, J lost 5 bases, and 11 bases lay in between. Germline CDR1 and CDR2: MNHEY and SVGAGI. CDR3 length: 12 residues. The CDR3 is CASAPSIDTQYF. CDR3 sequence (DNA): TGTGCCAGCGCCCCTTCTATAGATACGCAGTATTTT.